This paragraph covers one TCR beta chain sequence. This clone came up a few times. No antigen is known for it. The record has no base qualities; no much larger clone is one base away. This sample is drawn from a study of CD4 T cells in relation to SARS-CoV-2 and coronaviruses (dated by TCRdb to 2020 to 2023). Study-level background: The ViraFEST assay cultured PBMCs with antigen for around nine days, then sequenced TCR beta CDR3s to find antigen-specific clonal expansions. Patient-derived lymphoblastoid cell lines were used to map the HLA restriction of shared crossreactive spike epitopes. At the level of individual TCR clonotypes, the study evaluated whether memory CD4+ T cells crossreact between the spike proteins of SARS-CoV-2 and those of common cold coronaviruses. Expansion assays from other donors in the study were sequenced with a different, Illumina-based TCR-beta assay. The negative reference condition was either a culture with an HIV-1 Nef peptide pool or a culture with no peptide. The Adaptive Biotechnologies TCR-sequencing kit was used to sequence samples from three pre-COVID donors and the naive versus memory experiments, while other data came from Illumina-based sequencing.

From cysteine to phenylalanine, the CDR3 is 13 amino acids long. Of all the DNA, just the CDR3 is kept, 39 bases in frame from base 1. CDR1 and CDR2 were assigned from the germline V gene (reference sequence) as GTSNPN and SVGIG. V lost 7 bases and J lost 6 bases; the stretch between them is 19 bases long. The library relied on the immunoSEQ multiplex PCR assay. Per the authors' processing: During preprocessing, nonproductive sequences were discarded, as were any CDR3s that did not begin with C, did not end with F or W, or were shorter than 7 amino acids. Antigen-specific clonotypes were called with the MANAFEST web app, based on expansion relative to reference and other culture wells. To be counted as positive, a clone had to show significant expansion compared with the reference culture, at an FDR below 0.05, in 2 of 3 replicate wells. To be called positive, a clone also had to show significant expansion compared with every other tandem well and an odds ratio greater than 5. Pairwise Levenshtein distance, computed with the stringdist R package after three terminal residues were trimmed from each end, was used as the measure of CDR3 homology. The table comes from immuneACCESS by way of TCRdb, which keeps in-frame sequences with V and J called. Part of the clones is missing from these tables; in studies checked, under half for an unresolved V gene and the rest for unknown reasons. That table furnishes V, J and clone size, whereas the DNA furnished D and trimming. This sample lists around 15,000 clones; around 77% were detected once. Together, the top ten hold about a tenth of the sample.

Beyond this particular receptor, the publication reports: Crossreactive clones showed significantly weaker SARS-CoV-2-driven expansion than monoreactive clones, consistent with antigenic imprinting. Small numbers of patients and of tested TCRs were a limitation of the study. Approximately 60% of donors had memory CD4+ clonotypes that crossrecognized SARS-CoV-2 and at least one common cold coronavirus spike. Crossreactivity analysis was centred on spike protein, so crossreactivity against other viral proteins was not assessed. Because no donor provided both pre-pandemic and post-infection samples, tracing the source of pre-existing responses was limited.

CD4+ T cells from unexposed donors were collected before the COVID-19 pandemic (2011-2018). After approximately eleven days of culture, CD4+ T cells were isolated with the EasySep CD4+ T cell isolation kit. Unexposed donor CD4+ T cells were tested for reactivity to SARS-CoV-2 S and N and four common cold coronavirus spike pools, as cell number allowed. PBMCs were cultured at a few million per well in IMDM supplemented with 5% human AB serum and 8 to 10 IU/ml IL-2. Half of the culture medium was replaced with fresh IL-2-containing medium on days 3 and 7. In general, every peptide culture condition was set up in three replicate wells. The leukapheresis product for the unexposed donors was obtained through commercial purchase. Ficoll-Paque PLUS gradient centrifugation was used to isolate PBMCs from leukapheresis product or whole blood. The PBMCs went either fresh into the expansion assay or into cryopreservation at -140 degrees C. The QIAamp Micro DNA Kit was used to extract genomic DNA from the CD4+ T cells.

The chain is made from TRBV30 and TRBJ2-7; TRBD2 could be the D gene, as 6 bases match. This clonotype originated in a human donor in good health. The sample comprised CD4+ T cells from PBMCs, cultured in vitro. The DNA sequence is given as TGTGCCTCAGCCCACCGGGGGATAGGCGAGCAGTACTTC. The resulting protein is CASAHRGIGEQYF.